A single sample gave rise to the 25 T cell receptor beta chains below, sequenced in a study of blood T cells in healthy people across ages. The use of a sample-barcoded 5' primer and a J-beta primer mix characterized a second PCR of about 7 to 12 cycles. Each CDR3 protein is one row after TCRdb ran MiXCR on the 5' RACE reads. The sample has about 1.4 million distinct CDR3 sequences; roughly 60% are singletons. The sample was blood. Source of these receptors: a young man in good health.

In this sample, this clonotype turned up once. The chain couples TRBV20-1 to TRBJ2-1; weak D call: TRBD2 (6 bases). This CDR3 has 16 amino acids. Between the trimmed V and J ends, which lost 1 base and 3 bases, there was a span of 16 bases. CDR1 is DFQATT and CDR2 is SNEGSKA in the germline V gene (reference sequence). The CDR3 region is CSARGDSGPFYNEQFF. The CDR3 coding sequence is TGCAGTGCTAGAGGGGATAGCGGACCCTTCTACAATGAGCAGTTCTTC.

The chain uses TRBV7-2 and TRBJ1-1; no reliable D call. From germline, CDR1 is SGHTA and CDR2 FQGNSA. The germline V and J ends were trimmed by 7 bases and 1 base, with 10 bases remaining between them. The CDR3 has 13 amino acids. CDR3 sequence reads: CASTYPGNTEAFF. The CDR3 DNA follows: TGTGCCAGCACCTACCCCGGGAACACTGAAGCTTTCTTT. The entire variable domain, with the rest obtained from reference TRBV7-2 and TRBJ1-1, is as follows: GAGVSQSPSNKVTEKGKDVELRCDPISGHTALYWYRQSLGQGLEFLIYFQGNSAPDKSGLPSDRFSAERTGGSVSTLTIQRTQQEDSAVYLCASTYPGNTEAFFGQGTRLTVV.

The V gene is TRBV11-2, the J gene TRBJ1-2, with D hard to call. V was cut by 9 bases and J by 7 bases, with 18 bases left in between. Germline V gene sequence: CDR1 SGHAT, CDR2 FQNNGV. The CDR3 length is 13 residues. CDR3 sequence reads: CASSPGPTSGYTF. CDR3 DNA sequence: TGTGCCAGTAGCCCTGGCCCCACAAGTGGCTACACCTTC.

V gene TRBV2 combines with J gene TRBJ1-4, with a weak D call TRBD1 (5 bases). V lost 4 bases to trimming and J lost 8 bases, with 14 bases between them. Looked up from germline, CDR1 is SNHLY and CDR2 is FYNNEI. The CDR3 spans 14 residues. This chain's CDR3 is CASSGGTVEEKLFF. CDR3 sequence (DNA): TGTGCCAGCAGTGGGGGGACGGTGGAAGAAAAACTGTTTTTT.

The chain carries TRBV3-1 and TRBJ2-1; no firm D call. The CDR3 loop spans 15 amino acids. Germline CDR1 reads LGHDT; CDR2 reads YNNKEL (reference sequence). V shed 1 base and J shed 5 bases, with 12 bases lying between them. Here the CDR3 DNA reads TGTGCCAGCAGCCAAGTGGCTACGGTTAACAATGAGCAGTTCTTC. Its protein product is CASSQVATVNNEQFF.

The chain is built from TRBV20-1 and TRBJ2-7; 7 bases are shared with TRBD1. V was clipped by 6 bases and J by 2 bases; unmatched bases: 10. Germline lookup yields CDR1 DFQATT and CDR2 SNEGSKA (reference sequence). The CDR3 covers 14 residues. The CDR3 sequence: CSASDRVAPYEQYF. The CDR3 DNA sequence: TGCAGTGCCTCCGACAGGGTGGCCCCCTACGAGCAGTACTTC.

The chain has TRBV5-1 and TRBJ2-3, with 9 bases matching TRBD2. The CDR3 sequence is 16 residues long. CDR1 is SGHRS, CDR2 YFSETQ, per germline. V gave up 0 bases and J gave up 2 bases; unmatched junction bases: 4. Here the CDR3 reads CASSLESSGDTDTQYF. As DNA, the CDR3 is TGCGCCAGCAGCTTGGAGTCTAGCGGGGACACAGATACGCAGTATTTT.

This chain links TRBV20-1 with TRBJ2-7, with 15 bases lining up with TRBD2. V lost 1 base and J lost 2; bases outside the gene matches: 6. From germline, CDR1 is DFQATT and CDR2 SNEGSKA (reference sequence). This CDR3 has 17 amino acids. The CDR3 protein is CSARVGGLAGGTYEQYF. CDR3 nucleotides: TGCAGTGCTAGAGTTGGGGGACTAGCGGGAGGTACCTACGAGCAGTACTTC.

This chain joins TRBV27 and TRBJ2-3, with D possibly being TRBD1 or TRBD2 (6 bases each). V shed 5 bases and J shed 4 bases, with 19 bases lying between them. The CDR3 length is 16 residues. The germline V gene encodes CDR1 MNHEY and CDR2 SMNVEV (reference sequence). The CDR3 DNA sequence: TGTGCCAGCAGTCCTCGGGGGACAATCCCCGCAGATACGCAGTATTTT. Encoded protein: CASSPRGTIPADTQYF.

V usage is TRBV19 and J usage is TRBJ2-5; D not certain. The CDR3 runs to 14 residues. V gave up 3 bases and J gave up 2 bases, with 10 bases separating them. Looked up from germline, CDR1 is LNHDA and CDR2 is SQIVND (reference sequence). This CDR3 reads CASSIIGQQETQYF. CDR3 sequence (DNA): TGTGCCAGTAGTATTATTGGGCAGCAAGAGACCCAGTACTTC.

This chain connects TRBV2 to TRBJ2-7, with D unresolved. Trimming removed 6 bases from V and 4 bases from J, with 16 bases in between. This CDR3 spans 14 amino acids. Germline V gene sequence: CDR1 SNHLY, CDR2 FYNNEI. CDR3 sequence (DNA): TGTGCCAGCAGGGCCCGGGCTCCGGGTTACGAGCAGTACTTC. Encoded protein: CASRARAPGYEQYF.

CDR3 DNA sequence: TGTGCCAGCAGTTCCAGTACCCCGACAGTGAACTATGGCTACACCTTC. Its translation is CASSSSTPTVNYGYTF. The rearrangement links TRBV28 to TRBJ1-2; D perhaps matches TRBD1 (5 bases). Looked up from germline, CDR1 is MDHEN and CDR2 is SYDVKM. V was pared by 4 bases and J by 2 bases, with 17 bases between. The CDR3 has 16 amino acids.

The V call is TRBV7-9, the J call TRBJ1-2; D gene uncertain. Germline assignment: CDR1 SEHNR and CDR2 FQNEAQ (reference sequence). Trimming cost V 5 bases and J 7 bases, with 11 bases left between them. The CDR3 has 12 amino acids. CDR3 DNA sequence: TGTGCCAGCAGCGCTAACGGAGGTGGCTACACCTTC. Protein sequence: CASSANGGGYTF.

The chain combines TRBV7-2 with TRBJ2-1; 8 bases are shared with TRBD2. V lost 3 bases to trimming and J lost 0 bases; unmatched junction nucleotides: 7. Germline V gene sequence: CDR1 SGHTA, CDR2 FQGNSA. This CDR3 region has 17 residues. In DNA form, the CDR3 reads TGTGCCAGCAGCTTCACTAGCGGACTTAACTCCTACAATGAGCAGTTCTTC. Translating gives CASSFTSGLNSYNEQFF.

V gene TRBV25-1 combines with J gene TRBJ2-4; D is undetermined. The end of the DNA aligns better with TRBJ2-7, so the J call may be wrong. From germline, CDR1 is MGHDK and CDR2 SYGVNS. This CDR3 has 11 residues. The CDR3 bases are TGTGCCAGCAGCCCGTCTTCCGAGCAGTACTTC. It is translated as CASSPSSEQYF.

This rearrangement joins TRBV7-2 to TRBJ1-5; no clear D. Germline V gene data show CDR1 as SGHTA and CDR2 as FQGNSA. Trimming left V 0 bases short and J 6 bases short, with 9 bases between. This CDR3 is 14 amino acids long. Here the CDR3 reads CASSLASWGQPQHF. CDR3 sequence (DNA): TGTGCCAGCAGCTTAGCGAGCTGGGGTCAGCCCCAGCATTTT.

The rearrangement uses TRBV6-5 and TRBJ2-1; D gene unclear. Germline loops: CDR1 MNHEY, CDR2 SVGAGI. V was pared by 2 bases and J by 10 bases, with 6 bases between. The CDR3 spans 11 residues. As DNA, the CDR3 is TGTGCCAGCAGTTACGCACAGGAGCAGTTCTTC. Protein product: CASSYAQEQFF.

The chain links TRBV4-1 to TRBJ2-5; tentatively, D is TRBD2 (5 bases). Germline CDR1 is MGHRA and CDR2 is YSYEKL. V was trimmed by 6 bases and J by 1 base, leaving 15 bases between them. The CDR3 sequence is 15 residues long. The chain's CDR3 is CASSPGADLQETQYF. The CDR3 DNA is TGCGCCAGCAGTCCCGGAGCGGACCTCCAAGAGACCCAGTACTTC.

This clonotype was counted only a few times. The rearrangement uses TRBV4-3 and TRBJ1-4; D remains ambiguous. The CDR3 is 16 amino acids. The ends were cut back, 4 bases at V and 7 bases at J, with 19 bases in the middle. Germline CDR1 LGHNA, CDR2 YSLEER. CDR3 nucleotides: TGCGCCAGCAGCCGCCTATTAGGGCCCGTGTCTGAAAAACTGTTTTTT. Encoded protein: CASSRLLGPVSEKLFF.

This clonotype was observed a few times. This chain connects TRBV29-1 to TRBJ1-4; D uncertain. Germline-derived CDR1 and CDR2 are SQVTM and ANQGSEA. The CDR3 has 10 amino acids. The ends were cut back, 4 bases at V and 8 bases at J, with 5 bases in the middle. The CDR3, as DNA: TGCAGCGTTGGGAGCGAAAAACTGTTTTTT. It encodes CSVGSEKLFF.

V gene TRBV6-6 combines with J gene TRBJ2-4; D is undetermined. Trimming took off 5 bases at V and 3 bases at J, with 14 bases between the two ends. CDR1 MNHNY and CDR2 SVGAGI come from the germline V gene (reference sequence). The CDR3 is 15 residues long. CDR3 amino acids: CASSQAPSLKNIQYF. The CDR3 DNA reads TGTGCCAGCAGTCAGGCCCCCAGCCTCAAAAACATTCAGTACTTC.

J is TRBJ2-7 and V is TRBV4-1; 12 positions match TRBD2. The CDR3 runs to 19 residues. Germline V gene data show CDR1 as MGHRA and CDR2 as YSYEKL. Trimming cost V 4 bases and J 3 bases; bases outside gene matches: 16. CDR3 loop: CASSPQSATSGSRYYEQYF. The CDR3 DNA reads TGCGCCAGCAGCCCGCAATCCGCGACTAGCGGGAGTAGGTACTACGAGCAGTACTTC.

The chain uses TRBV6-2 or TRBV6-3 and TRBJ2-1, with D perhaps matching TRBD1 (5 bases). The CDR3 covers 17 residues. The V end was cut by 0 bases, the J end by 9 bases, with 21 bases between. Germline CDR1 and CDR2: MNHEY and SVGEGT. The CDR3 DNA reads as TGTGCCAGCAGTTACTCGACCACACGTGGGGCCCACAGTGAGCAGTTCTTC. Translated: CASSYSTTRGAHSEQFF.

The CDR3, as DNA: TGCAGCGTTGGGGTAGCGGGAGCGACAGATACGCAGTATTTT. Protein: CSVGVAGATDTQYF. The V call is TRBV29-1, the J call TRBJ2-3; 9 positions match TRBD2. The ends lost 4 bases at V and 3 bases at J; junction bases unmatched: 5. CDR1 and CDR2 (germline): SQVTM, ANQGSEA. The length of the CDR3 is 14 residues.

This clonotype has ten or more counts. The chain is built from TRBV29-1 and TRBJ2-5; possibly TRBD2 for D (5 bases). The CDR3 consists of 16 residues. Germline V gene sequence: CDR1 SQVTM, CDR2 ANQGSEA. V was shortened by 0 bases and J by 4 bases, with 18 bases between the two germline ends. This CDR3 reads CSVEDADRDASETQYF. The CDR3, as DNA: TGCAGCGTTGAAGACGCAGATCGGGATGCGTCAGAGACCCAGTACTTC. Full variable domain (rest looked up from reference TRBV29-1 and TRBJ2-5): SAVISQKPSRDICQRGTSLTIQCQVDSQVTMMFWYRQQPGQSLTLIATANQGSEATYESGFVIDKFPISRPNLTFSTLTVSNMSPEDSSIYLCSVEDADRDASETQYFGPGTRLLVL.